This T cell receptor beta chain was sequenced for a study of tumor and adjacent non-tumor tissue in lung cancer. Study as a whole: There were about 12 adenocarcinoma, a couple of squamous cell carcinoma and 1 small cell lung cancer cases. Samples averaged about 3.8 million productive TCRbeta reads each.

Study-wide results and limits: Significantly higher TCR diversity was found in tumor than normal lung.

Concerning this clonotype itself: Its antigen is undetermined.

TCRbeta libraries were built with three rounds of nested PCR, modified from ARM-PCR. A single record per CDR3 protein comes from TCRdb applying MiXCR to the multiplex PCR reads. The sample has roughly 120,000 distinct CDR3 sequences, 62% seen once; the top ten hold 15% to 20%. V lost 3 bases to trimming and J lost 7 bases, with 19 bases between them. The CDR3 runs to 15 residues. This sample's RNA came from whole unsorted tissue. Distant lung tissue was collected more than 3 cm away from the tumor edge. Donors were chemotherapy-naive, newly diagnosed lung cancer surgical patients in China, August–late 2014.

The material sequenced was distant non-tumor lung tissue. V usage is TRBV12-3 or TRBV12-4 and J usage is TRBJ2-7; maybe TRBD1 (5 bases). The clonotype originates from a man between 60 and 75 years old with non-small cell lung cancer. In DNA form, the CDR3 reads TGTGCCAGCAGTTTGCAAGGACATGGAAGATATGAGCAGTACTTC. It translates to CASSLQGHGRYEQYF.